This entry features one T cell receptor beta chain sequence. V was pared by 5 bases and J by 2 bases, with 4 bases of the junction left unmatched. The germline V gene encodes CDR1 LNHDA and CDR2 SQIVND (reference sequence). The CDR3 is 15 amino acids. This entry is derived from a study of blood T cell repertoires in COVID-19. On the study more broadly: COVID-19 samples collected from the United States, Italy and Spain covered acute and convalescent phases. The analysed material was cDNA or gDNA that came from T cells, B-cell-depleted T cells, or PBMCs.

Original data processing: It was from reference gene primer amplification that nucleated cell counts were estimated. Method: immunoSEQ multiplex PCR; TCRdb's copy keeps in-frame clones and lacks some. V, J and clone size reflect that table, while D and trimming were determined from the DNA. The sample carries under 250,000 clones, approximately 83% recorded once. The receptor was isolated from a human donor in a cohort sampled during active COVID-19. The sequencing sample was made of peripheral blood. V gene TRBV19 combines with J gene TRBJ1-4; 8 bases are a match to TRBD1. This chain's CDR3 is CASSATGGTNEKLFF. CDR3 nucleotides: TGTGCCAGTAGTGCAACAGGGGGGACTAATGAAAAACTGTTTTTT.